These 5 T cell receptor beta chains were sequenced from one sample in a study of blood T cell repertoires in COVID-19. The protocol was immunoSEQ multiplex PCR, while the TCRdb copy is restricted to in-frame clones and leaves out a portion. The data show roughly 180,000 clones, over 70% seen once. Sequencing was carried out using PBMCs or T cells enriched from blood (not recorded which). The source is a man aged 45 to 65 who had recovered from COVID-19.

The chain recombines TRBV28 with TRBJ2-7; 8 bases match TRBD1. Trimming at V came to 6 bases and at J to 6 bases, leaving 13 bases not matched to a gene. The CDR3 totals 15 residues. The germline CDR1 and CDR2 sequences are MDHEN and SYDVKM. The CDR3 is CASSPSRDRLGEQYF. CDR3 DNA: TGTGCCAGCAGCCCCTCGCGGGACAGGTTGGGCGAGCAGTACTTC.

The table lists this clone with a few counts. The CDR3 coding sequence is TGTGCCAGCAGTTCCCCCTCGGGAGACACTGAAGCTTTCTTT. It yields the protein CASSSPSGDTEAFF. The V gene is TRBV28, the J gene TRBJ1-1, with D uncertain. V dropped 4 bases and J dropped 3 bases, with 12 bases sitting between them. The V gene's germline CDR1 is MDHEN and CDR2 SYDVKM. The CDR3 runs 14 residues. Combining the CDR3 with reference TRBV28 and TRBJ1-1 gives the whole variable domain DVKVTQSSRYLVKRTGEKVFLECVQDMDHENMFWYRQDPGLGLRLIYFSYDVKMKEKGDIPEGYSVSREKKERFSLILESASTNQTSMYLCASSSPSGDTEAFFGQGTRLTVV.

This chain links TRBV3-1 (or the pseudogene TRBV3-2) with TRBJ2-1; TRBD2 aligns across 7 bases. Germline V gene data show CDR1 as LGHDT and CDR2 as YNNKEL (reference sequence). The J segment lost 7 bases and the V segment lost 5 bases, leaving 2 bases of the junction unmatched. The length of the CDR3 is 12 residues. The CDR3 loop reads CASSSGLNEQFF. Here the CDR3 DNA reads TGTGCCAGCAGCTCGGGACTAAATGAGCAGTTCTTC.

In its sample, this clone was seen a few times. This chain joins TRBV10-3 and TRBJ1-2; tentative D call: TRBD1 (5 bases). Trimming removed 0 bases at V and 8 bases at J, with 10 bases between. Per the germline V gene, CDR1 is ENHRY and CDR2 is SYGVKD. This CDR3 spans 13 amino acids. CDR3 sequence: CAISESGRQGYTF. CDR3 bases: TGTGCCATCAGTGAGTCGGGCAGACAGGGCTACACCTTC.

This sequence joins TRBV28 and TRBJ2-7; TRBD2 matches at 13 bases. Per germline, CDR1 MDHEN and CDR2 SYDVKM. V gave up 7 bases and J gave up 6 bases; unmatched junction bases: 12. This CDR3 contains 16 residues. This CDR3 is CASIRGTSGTRGEQYF. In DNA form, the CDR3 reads TGTGCCAGCATCAGGGGGACTAGCGGGACCCGGGGCGAGCAGTACTTC.